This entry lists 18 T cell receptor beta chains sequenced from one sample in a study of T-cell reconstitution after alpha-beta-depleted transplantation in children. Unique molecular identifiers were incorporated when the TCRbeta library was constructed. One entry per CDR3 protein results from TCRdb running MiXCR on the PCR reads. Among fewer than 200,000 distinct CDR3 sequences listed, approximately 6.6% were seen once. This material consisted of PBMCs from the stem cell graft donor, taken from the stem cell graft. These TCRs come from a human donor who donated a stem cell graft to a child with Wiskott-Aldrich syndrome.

CDR3 loop: CASMLNQGTDTQYF. CDR3 DNA: TGTGCCAGCATGCTGAACCAAGGCACAGATACGCAGTATTTT. V is TRBV7-2 and J is TRBJ2-3; D not resolved. CDR1 and CDR2 from the germline V gene are SGHTA and FQGNSA. The V and J ends lost 7 bases and 1 base respectively, with 12 bases between them. This CDR3 spans 14 amino acids.

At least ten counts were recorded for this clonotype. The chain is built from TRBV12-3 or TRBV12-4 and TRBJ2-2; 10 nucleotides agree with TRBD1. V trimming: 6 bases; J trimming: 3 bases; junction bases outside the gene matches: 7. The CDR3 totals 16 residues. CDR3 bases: TGTGCCAGCAGCGAACCGGGACAGGGGTACACCGGGGAGCTGTTTTTT. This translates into CASSEPGQGYTGELFF.

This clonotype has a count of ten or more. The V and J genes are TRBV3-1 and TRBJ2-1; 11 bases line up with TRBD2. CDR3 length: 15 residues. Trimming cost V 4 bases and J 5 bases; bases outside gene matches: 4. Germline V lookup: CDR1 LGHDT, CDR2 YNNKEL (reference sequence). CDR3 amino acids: CASSRVAGGHNEQFF. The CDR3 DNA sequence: TGTGCCAGCAGCCGCGTAGCGGGAGGGCACAATGAGCAGTTCTTC.

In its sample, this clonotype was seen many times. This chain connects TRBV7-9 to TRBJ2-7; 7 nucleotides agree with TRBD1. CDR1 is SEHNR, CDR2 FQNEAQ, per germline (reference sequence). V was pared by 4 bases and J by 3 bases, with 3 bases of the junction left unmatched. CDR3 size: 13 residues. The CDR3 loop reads CASSYSGGYEQYF. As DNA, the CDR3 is TGTGCCAGCAGCTACTCAGGGGGCTACGAGCAGTACTTC.

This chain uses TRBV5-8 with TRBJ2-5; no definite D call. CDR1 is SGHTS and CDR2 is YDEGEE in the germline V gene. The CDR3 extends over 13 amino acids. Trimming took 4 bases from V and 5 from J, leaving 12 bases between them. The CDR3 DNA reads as TGTGCCAGCAGCCTTGGGATATGGGAGACCCAGTACTTC. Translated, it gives CASSLGIWETQYF.

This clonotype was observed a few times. The CDR3 nucleotides are TGTGCCAGCAGCCCTCCAGGGGCAGTCTCCTACGAGCAGTACTTC. Residues: CASSPPGAVSYEQYF. The chain is built from TRBV12-3 or TRBV12-4 and TRBJ2-7; a possible D gene is TRBD1 (6 bases). Trimming took 6 bases from V and 0 from J, leaving 15 bases between them. The CDR3 contains 15 residues.

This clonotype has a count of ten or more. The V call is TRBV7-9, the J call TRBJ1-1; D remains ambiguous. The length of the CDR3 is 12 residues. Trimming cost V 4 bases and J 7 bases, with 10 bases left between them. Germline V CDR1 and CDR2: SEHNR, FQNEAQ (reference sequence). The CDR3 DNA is TGTGCCAGCAGCTCTGGACGGGGTGAAGCTTTCTTT. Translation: CASSSGRGEAFF.

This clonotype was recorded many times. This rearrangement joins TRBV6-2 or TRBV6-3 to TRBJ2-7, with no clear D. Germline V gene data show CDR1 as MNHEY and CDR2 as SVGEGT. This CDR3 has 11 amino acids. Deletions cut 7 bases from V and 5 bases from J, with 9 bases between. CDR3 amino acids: CASTHRDEQYF. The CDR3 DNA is TGTGCCAGCACCCACCGAGACGAGCAGTACTTC.

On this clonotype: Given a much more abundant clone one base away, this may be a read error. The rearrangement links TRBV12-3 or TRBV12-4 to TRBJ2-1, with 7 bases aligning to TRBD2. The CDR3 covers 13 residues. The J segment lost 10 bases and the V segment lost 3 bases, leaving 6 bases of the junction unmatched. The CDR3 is CASSLASGKEQFF. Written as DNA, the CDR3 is TGTGCCAGCAGTTTGGCTAGCGGCAAAGAGCAGTTCTTC.

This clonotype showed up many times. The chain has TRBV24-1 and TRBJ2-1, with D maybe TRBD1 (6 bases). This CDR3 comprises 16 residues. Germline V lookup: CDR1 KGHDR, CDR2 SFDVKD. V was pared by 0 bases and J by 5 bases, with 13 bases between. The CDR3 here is CATSDLRQGKDNEQFF. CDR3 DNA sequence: TGTGCCACCAGTGATTTGCGTCAGGGGAAGGACAATGAGCAGTTCTTC.

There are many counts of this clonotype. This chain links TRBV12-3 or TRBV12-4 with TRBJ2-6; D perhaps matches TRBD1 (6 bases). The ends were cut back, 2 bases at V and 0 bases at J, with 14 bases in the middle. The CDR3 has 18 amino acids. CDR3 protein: CASSLRTARSSGANVLTF. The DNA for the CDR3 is TGTGCCAGCAGTTTAAGGACAGCCCGAAGCTCTGGGGCCAACGTCCTGACTTTC.

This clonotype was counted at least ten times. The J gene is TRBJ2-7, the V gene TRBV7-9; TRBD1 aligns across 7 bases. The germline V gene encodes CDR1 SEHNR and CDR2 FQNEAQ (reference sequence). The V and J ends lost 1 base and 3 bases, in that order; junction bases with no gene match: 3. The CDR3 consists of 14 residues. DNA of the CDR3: TGTGCCAGCAGCTTAGTCCAGGGGGTCTACGAGCAGTACTTC. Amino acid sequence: CASSLVQGVYEQYF.

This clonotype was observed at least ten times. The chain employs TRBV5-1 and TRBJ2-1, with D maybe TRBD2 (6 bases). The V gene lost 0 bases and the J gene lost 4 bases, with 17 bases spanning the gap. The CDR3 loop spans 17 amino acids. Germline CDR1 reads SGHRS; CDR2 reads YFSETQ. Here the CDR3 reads CASSLVPLASHYNEQFF. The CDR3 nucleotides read TGCGCCAGCAGCTTGGTCCCGCTAGCGAGCCATTACAATGAGCAGTTCTTC.

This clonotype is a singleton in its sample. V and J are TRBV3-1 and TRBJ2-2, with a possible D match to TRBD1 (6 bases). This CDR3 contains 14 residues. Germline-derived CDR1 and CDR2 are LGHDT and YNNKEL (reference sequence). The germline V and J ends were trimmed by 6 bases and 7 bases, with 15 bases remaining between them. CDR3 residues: CASRLGGADGELFF. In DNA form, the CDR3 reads TGTGCCAGCAGACTTGGGGGCGCGGACGGGGAGCTGTTTTTT. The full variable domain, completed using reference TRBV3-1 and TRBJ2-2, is DTAVSQTPKYLVTQMGNDKSIKCEQNLGHDTMYWYKQDSKKFLKIMFSYNNKELIINETVPNRFSPKSPDKAHLNLHINSLELGDSAVYFCASRLGGADGELFFGEGSRLTVL.

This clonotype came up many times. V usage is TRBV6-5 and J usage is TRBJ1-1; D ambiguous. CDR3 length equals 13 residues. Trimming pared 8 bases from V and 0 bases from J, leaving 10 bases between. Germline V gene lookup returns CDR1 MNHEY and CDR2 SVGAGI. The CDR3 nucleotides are TGTGCCAGCGTTACATTCATGAACACTGAAGCTTTCTTT. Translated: CASVTFMNTEAFF.

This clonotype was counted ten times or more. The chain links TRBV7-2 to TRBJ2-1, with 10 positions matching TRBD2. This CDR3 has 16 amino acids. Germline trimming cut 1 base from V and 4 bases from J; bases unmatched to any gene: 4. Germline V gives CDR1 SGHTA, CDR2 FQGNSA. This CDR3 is CASSLVAAGGYNEQFF. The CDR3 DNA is TGTGCCAGCAGCTTAGTGGCAGCGGGAGGGTACAATGAGCAGTTCTTC. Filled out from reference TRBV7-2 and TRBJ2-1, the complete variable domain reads GAGVSQSPSNKVTEKGKDVELRCDPISGHTALYWYRQSLGQGLEFLIYFQGNSAPDKSGLPSDRFSAERTGGSVSTLTIQRTQQEDSAVYLCASSLVAAGGYNEQFFGPGTRLTVL.

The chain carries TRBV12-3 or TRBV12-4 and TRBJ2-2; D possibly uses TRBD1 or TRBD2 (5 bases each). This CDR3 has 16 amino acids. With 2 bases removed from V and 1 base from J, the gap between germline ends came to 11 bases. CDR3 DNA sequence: TGTGCCAGCAGTTTAAGAAGGGACCAGAACACCGGGGAGCTGTTTTTT. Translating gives CASSLRRDQNTGELFF.

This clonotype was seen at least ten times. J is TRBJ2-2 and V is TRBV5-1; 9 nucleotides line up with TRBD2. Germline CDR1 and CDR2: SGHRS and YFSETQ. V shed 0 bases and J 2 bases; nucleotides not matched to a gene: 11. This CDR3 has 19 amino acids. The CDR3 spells CASSLGIMRLAANTGELFF. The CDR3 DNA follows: TGCGCCAGCAGCTTGGGGATTATGAGACTAGCGGCAAACACCGGGGAGCTGTTTTTT.